This is a list of T cell receptor beta chains from one sample in a study of metastatic and nonmetastatic thyroid tumors. TCRdb reassembled clones from the PCR reads with MiXCR. The data show under 20,000 clones, with about 25% seen just once and roughly 23% held by the top ten. Sequencing input: tumor tissue. The receptors derive from a female donor with papillary thyroid cancer or a benign thyroid nodule (not recorded which). Some clones in this sample may be carry-over from other donors' samples. CDR3s include the opening cysteine and the closing phenylalanine or tryptophan. D genes are given only for firm matches. Size values are once, few and many counts, or a class for expanded clones, and some rows have none.

J: TRBJ1-2; D: TRBD1; size: many; V: TRBV19; DNA: TGTGCCAGTAGTCTGCAGACAGGGGCCGCTAAGGAACTCTATGGCTACACCTTC; CDR3: CASSLQTGAAKELYGYTF
J: TRBJ2-4; D: .; size: many; V: TRBV11-2; DNA: TGTGCCAGCAGCATCAGGGACATTCAGTACTTC; CDR3: CASSIRDIQYF
J: TRBJ2-7; D: TRBD1; size: .; V: TRBV28; DNA: TGTGCCAGCAGTTTAGGGGACAGCTCCTACGAGCAGTACTTC; CDR3: CASSLGDSSYEQYF
J: TRBJ2-7; D: .; size: many; V: TRBV19; DNA: TGTGCCAGTAGTATAGATCACGGCAGCAGGGTAAACGAGCAGTACTTC; CDR3: CASSIDHGSRVNEQYF
J: TRBJ1-3; D: TRBD1; size: .; V: TRBV20-1; DNA: TGCAGTGCTGTAGGACAGGGGCTCGCTGGAAACACCATATATTTT; CDR3: CSAVGQGLAGNTIYF
J: TRBJ1-2; D: .; size: few; V: TRBV6-1; DNA: TGTGCCAGCAGCACAGGCCCTAACTATGGCTACACATTC; CDR3: CASSTGPNYGYTF
J: TRBJ2-3; D: .; size: .; V: TRBV4-2; DNA: TGTGCCAGCATCCAAGTGGCTGAGGGTAGAGGCCGGACAGATACGCAGTATTTT; CDR3: CASIQVAEGRGRTDTQYF
J: TRBJ1-1; D: TRBD1; size: .; V: TRBV20-1; DNA: TGCAGTGCTAGAGAGGAGGGGACAGGGGTGGTTAAAGCTTTCTTT; CDR3: CSAREEGTGVVKAFF
J: TRBJ2-7; D: .; size: .; V: TRBV20-1; DNA: TGCAGTGCTAGAAGAGGAACCTACGAGCAGTACTTC; CDR3: CSARRGTYEQYF
J: TRBJ2-2; D: TRBD2; size: .; V: TRBV6-1; DNA: TGTGCCAGCAGGCTATCGGGGGGGGACACCGGGGAGCTGTTTTTT; CDR3: CASRLSGGDTGELFF
J: TRBJ2-7; D: .; size: few; V: TRBV10-3; DNA: TGTGCCATCAGTGAGACAGGACAGGAGCAGTACTTC; CDR3: CAISETGQEQYF
J: TRBJ2-7; D: TRBD2; size: .; V: TRBV7-2; DNA: TGTGCCAGCAGCTTAGCGCAGGCTAGCGGGGTCCTCCCCTACGATCAGTACTTC; CDR3: CASSLAQASGVLPYDQYF
J: TRBJ2-1; D: .; size: many; V: TRBV9; DNA: TGTGCCAGCAGCGTATCGGCGGGACGGTCCTACAATGAGCAGTTCTTC; CDR3: CASSVSAGRSYNEQFF
J: TRBJ2-6; D: .; size: few; V: TRBV5-4; DNA: TGCGCCAGCAGCTTGCTACAGGGCTCTGGGGCCAACGTCCTGACTTTC; CDR3: CASSLLQGSGANVLTF
J: TRBJ2-5; D: .; size: many; V: TRBV9; DNA: TGTGCCAGCAACGTAGCTCAGTACCAAGAGACCCAGTACTTC; CDR3: CASNVAQYQETQYF
J: TRBJ2-1; D: .; size: .; V: TRBV7-8; DNA: TGTGCCAGCAGCTTAGCAAAATATAGACATGGCTACAATGAGCAGTTCTTC; CDR3: CASSLAKYRHGYNEQFF
J: TRBJ1-4; D: .; size: .; V: TRBV6-5; DNA: TGTGCGAGCAGCCGGGGGGGAACTAAACTGTTTTTT; CDR3: CASSRGGTKLFF
J: TRBJ1-6; D: .; size: .; V: TRBV7-2; DNA: TGTGCCAGCCTGCTCGGACAGACTAATTCACCCCTCCACTTT; CDR3: CASLLGQTNSPLHF
J: TRBJ2-7; D: TRBD1; size: many; V: TRBV6-1; DNA: TGTGCCAGCACGGTACAGGGGGCCTCCTCCTACGAGCAGTACTTC; CDR3: CASTVQGASSYEQYF
J: TRBJ2-7; D: .; size: few; V: TRBV20-1; DNA: TGCAGTGCTAAATCACCTCCGCCTAGCGATACCTACGAGCAGTACTTC; CDR3: CSAKSPPPSDTYEQYF
J: TRBJ1-1; D: .; size: few; V: TRBV7-9; DNA: TGTGCCAGCAGCTTAGTTCCTACTGAAGCTTTCTTT; CDR3: CASSLVPTEAFF
J: TRBJ2-7; D: .; size: medium-sized; V: TRBV20-1; DNA: TGCAGTGCTAGAGATTCCGGGGGCCCTTTCTACGAGCAGTACTTC; CDR3: CSARDSGGPFYEQYF
J: TRBJ1-6; D: .; size: medium-sized; V: TRBV6-6; DNA: TGTGCCAGCAGTTACGGCGGGTTGGAGAATTCACCCCTCCACTTT; CDR3: CASSYGGLENSPLHF
J: TRBJ2-3; D: .; size: few; V: TRBV6-1; DNA: TGTGCCAACAGTGAATCAGCATTTACGCAGTATTTT; CDR3: CANSESAFTQYF
J: TRBJ1-2; D: TRBD1; size: .; V: TRBV11-1; DNA: TGTGCCAGCACCTATCGTCTGGACCCGACAGGGGTCGACTATGGCTACACCTTC; CDR3: CASTYRLDPTGVDYGYTF
J: TRBJ1-1; D: .; size: .; V: TRBV5-1; DNA: TGCGCCAGCAGCTTGGCGACAGGAGGGAACACTGAAGCTTTCTTT; CDR3: CASSLATGGNTEAFF
J: TRBJ1-1; D: .; size: many; V: TRBV18; DNA: TGTGCCAGCTCACCGCCGGGTGACACTGAAGCTTTCTTT; CDR3: CASSPPGDTEAFF
J: TRBJ2-5; D: TRBD2; size: many; V: TRBV20-1; DNA: TGCAGTGCTCCCCGACTAGCGGGAGGCGGGAAAGAGACCCAGTACTTC; CDR3: CSAPRLAGGGKETQYF
J: TRBJ1-2; D: .; size: many; V: TRBV19; DNA: TGTGCCAGTAGGCGGTACTATGGCTACACCTTC; CDR3: CASRRYYGYTF
J: TRBJ2-2; D: TRBD2; size: many; V: TRBV4-1; DNA: TGCGCCAGCAGCCAAGTCCCGGGGGGATACACCGGGGAGCTGTTTTTT; CDR3: CASSQVPGGYTGELFF
J: TRBJ2-7; D: .; size: .; V: TRBV6-5; DNA: TGTGCCAACAGTTTGGGCCTCACCTACGATCAGTACTTC; CDR3: CANSLGLTYDQYF